The rows below give T cell receptor beta chains drawn from one sample of a study of glioma-infiltrating T cells after dendritic cell vaccination. TCRdb keeps only in-frame clones here, not all; method: immunoSEQ multiplex PCR. Found here are tens of thousands of clones, over 70% of them singletons; the top ten hold under 2.5%. This sample comprised blood, obtained before dendritic cell vaccination. These receptors all stem from a human donor with glioblastoma. Each CDR3 is given with its conserved first and last residue. D genes are given only for firm matches. Expanded clones get a size class; other rows say once, few or many, or leave the size out.

size,D,J,V,DNA,CDR3
.,TRBD1,TRBJ2-7,TRBV5-1,TGCGCCAGCAGCTTGGGGTTTACAGGGGGAGCCTACGAGCAGTACTTC,CASSLGFTGGAYEQYF
few,TRBD2,TRBJ2-1,TRBV4-1,TGCGCCAGCAGCCAAGATCAGGGTCTAGCGGGAGGAGGCTACAATGAGCAGTTCTTC,CASSQDQGLAGGGYNEQFF
.,.,TRBJ2-7,TRBV5-1,TGCGCCAGCAGCTTGGACAACTCCTACGAGCAGTACTTC,CASSLDNSYEQYF
few,.,TRBJ1-2,TRBV7-2,TGTGCCAGCAGCTTAGAACTTTTTGGCTACACCTTC,CASSLELFGYTF
.,.,TRBJ1-1,TRBV6-5,TGTGCCAGCAGGGCCTCTAAGAGGGAAGCTTTCTTT,CASRASKREAFF
.,.,TRBJ2-7,TRBV5-4,TGTGCCAGCAGCTTGGCCCCACAGGGTATCGGAGCTTCCCACGAGCAGTACTTC,CASSLAPQGIGASHEQYF
.,.,TRBJ1-3,TRBV5-6,TGTGCCAGCAGCCGTCTGCGGGGTTCTGGAAACACCATATATTTT,CASSRLRGSGNTIYF
.,TRBD1,TRBJ1-2,TRBV5-1,TGCGCCAGCAGCTTGGTTGGACAGGGGGCCTATGGCTACACCTTC,CASSLVGQGAYGYTF
.,TRBD2,TRBJ2-3,TRBV11-2,TGTGCCAGCAGCCCCCTCTCGGGGACTAACACAGATACGCAGTATTTT,CASSPLSGTNTDTQYF
once,.,TRBJ1-5,TRBV7-2,TGTGCCAGCAGCTTAGAGGGGGGCAATCAGCCCCAGCATTTT,CASSLEGGNQPQHF